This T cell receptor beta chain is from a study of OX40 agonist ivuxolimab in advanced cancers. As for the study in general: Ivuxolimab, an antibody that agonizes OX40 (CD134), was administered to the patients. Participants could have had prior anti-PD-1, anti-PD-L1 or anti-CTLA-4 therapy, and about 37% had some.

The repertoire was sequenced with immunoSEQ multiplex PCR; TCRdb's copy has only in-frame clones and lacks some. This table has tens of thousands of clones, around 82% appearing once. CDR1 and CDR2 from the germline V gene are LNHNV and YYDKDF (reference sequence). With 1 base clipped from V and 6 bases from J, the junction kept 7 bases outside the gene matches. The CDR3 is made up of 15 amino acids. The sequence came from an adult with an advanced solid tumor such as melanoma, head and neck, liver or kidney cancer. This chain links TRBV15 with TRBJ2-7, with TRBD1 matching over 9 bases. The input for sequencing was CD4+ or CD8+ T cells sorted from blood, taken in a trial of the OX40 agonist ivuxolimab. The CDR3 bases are TGTGCCACCAGCAGAGGTCAACAGGGGGCTGGCGAGCAGTACTTC. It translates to CATSRGQQGAGEQYF. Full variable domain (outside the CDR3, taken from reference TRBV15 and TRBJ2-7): DAMVIQNPRYQVTQFGKPVTLSCSQTLNHNVMYWYQQKSSQAPKLLFHYYDKDFNNEADTPDNFQSRRPNTSFCFLDIRSPGLGDTAMYLCATSRGQQGAGEQYFGPGTRLTVT.